The sequence of this TCR beta chain was determined in a study of long-term antiretroviral therapy in people with HIV. Between the trimmed V and J ends, which lost 2 bases and 6 bases, there was a span of 14 bases. CDR3 size: 15 residues. Germline assignment: CDR1 SGHRS and CDR2 YFSETQ. It was version v3.0 of the immunoSEQ assay that was run at survey level. Sequencing used immunoSEQ multiplex PCR; TCRdb keeps in-frame clones, though not all of them. The sample contains roughly 33,000 clones, around 78% of which appear only once. J is TRBJ2-2 and V is TRBV5-1; D gene unclear. The receptor was derived from a woman aged 50 to 60 with HIV. Sample: unsorted PBMCs, taken 3.1 years after starting antiretroviral therapy. The CDR3 protein is CASSLEPPPAGELFF. CDR3 coding DNA: TGCGCCAGCAGCTTAGAACCGCCCCCCGCCGGGGAGCTGTTTTTT.